The source of this T cell receptor beta chain is a study of T cells in Graves' hyperthyroidism and ophthalmopathy. The wider study: Peripheral blood was taken when the disease was first diagnosed, before any treatment began.

Uncontrolled infection, other autoimmune disease, pregnancy or lactation led to exclusion. Clinical symptoms, serum thyroxine, TRAb, thyroid ultrasound and orbital computed tomography informed diagnoses. PBMCs stemmed from less than 13 ml fresh peripheral blood. Amplification yielded TCR beta CDR3 regions, with RNA transcripts as the source. HTBI primers were employed in a first-round RT-PCR of the TCR CDR3. TCRdb redid the calling of the multiplex PCR reads with MiXCR, one entry per CDR3 protein. The data hold 340,000 or so distinct CDR3 sequences, with roughly 17% observed a single time. This CDR3 has 15 amino acids. V was pared by 3 bases and J by 11 bases, with 11 bases of the junction left unmatched. Germline lookup yields CDR1 SGHRS and CDR2 YFSETQ.

The origin of this receptor is a man between 25 and 39 years old with Graves' hyperthyroidism. The sequenced sample was blood. The chain employs TRBV5-1 and TRBJ1-6, with TRBD1 matching 7 bases. The CDR3 bases are TGCGCCAGCAGCTCCGAGGGGTTACAGGGGACACCCCTCCACTTT. Amino acids: CASSSEGLQGTPLHF.